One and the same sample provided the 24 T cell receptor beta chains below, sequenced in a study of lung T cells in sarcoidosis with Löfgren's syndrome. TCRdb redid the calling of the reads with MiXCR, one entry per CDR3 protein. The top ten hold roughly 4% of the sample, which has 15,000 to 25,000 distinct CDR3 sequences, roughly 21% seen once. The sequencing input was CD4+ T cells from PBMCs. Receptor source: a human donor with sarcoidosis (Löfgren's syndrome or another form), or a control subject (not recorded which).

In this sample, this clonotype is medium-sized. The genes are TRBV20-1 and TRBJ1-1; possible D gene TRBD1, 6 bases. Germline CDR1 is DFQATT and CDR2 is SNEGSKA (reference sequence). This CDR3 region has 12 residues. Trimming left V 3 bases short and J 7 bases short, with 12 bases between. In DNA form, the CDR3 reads TGCAGTGCTAGTCGGACAGCCAATGAAGCTTTCTTT. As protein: CSASRTANEAFF.

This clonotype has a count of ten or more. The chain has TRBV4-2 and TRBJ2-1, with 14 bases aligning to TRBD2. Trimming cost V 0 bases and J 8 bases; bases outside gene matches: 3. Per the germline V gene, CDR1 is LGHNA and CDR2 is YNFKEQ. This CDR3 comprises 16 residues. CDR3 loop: CASSQDPGLAGDEQFF. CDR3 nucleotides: TGTGCCAGCAGCCAAGATCCGGGACTAGCGGGGGATGAGCAGTTCTTC.

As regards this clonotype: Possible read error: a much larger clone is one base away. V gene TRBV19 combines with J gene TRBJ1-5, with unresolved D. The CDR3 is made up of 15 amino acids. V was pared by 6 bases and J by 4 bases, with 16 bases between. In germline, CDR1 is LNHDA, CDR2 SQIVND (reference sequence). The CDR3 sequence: CASSPGGRKNQPQHF. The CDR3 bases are TGTGCCAGTAGCCCGGGAGGCAGGAAAAATCAGCCCCAGCATTTT.

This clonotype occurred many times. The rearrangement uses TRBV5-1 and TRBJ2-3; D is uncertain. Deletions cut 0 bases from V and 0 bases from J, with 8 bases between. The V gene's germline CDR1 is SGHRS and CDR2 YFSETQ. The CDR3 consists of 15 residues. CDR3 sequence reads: CASSLDQPSTDTQYF. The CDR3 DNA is TGCGCCAGCAGCTTGGATCAGCCCAGCACAGATACGCAGTATTTT. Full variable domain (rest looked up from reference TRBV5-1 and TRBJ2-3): KAGVTQTPRYLIKTRGQQVTLSCSPISGHRSVSWYQQTPGQGLQFLFEYFSETQRNKGNFPGRFSGRQFSNSRSEMNVSTLELGDSALYLCASSLDQPSTDTQYFGPGTRLTVL.

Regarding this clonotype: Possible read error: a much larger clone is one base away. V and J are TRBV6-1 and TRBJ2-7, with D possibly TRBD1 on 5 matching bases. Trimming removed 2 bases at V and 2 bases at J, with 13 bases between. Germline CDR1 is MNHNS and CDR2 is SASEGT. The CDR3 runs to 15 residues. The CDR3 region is CASSEQGLSPYEQYF. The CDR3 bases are TGTGCCAGCAGTGAACAGGGCCTCAGCCCCTACGAGCAGTACTTC.

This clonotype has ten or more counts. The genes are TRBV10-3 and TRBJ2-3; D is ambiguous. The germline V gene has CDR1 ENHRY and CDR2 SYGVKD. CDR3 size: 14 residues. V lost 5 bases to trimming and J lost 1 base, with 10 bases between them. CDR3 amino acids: CAISPRQGTDTQYF. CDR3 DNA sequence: TGTGCCATCAGTCCTAGGCAGGGCACAGATACGCAGTATTTT.

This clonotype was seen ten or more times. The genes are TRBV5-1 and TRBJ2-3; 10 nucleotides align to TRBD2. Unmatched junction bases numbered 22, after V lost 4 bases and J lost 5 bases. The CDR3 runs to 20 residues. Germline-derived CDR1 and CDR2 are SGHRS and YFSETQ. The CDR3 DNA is TGCGCCAGCAGCGGAAAAACCGGGTTACAGCGGGAGGGGAAACAAGATACGCAGTATTTT. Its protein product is CASSGKTGLQREGKQDTQYF.

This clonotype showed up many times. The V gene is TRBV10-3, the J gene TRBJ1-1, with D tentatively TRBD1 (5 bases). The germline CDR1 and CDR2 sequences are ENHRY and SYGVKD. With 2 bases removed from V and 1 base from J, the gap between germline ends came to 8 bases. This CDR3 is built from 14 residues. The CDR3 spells CAISEQRGNTEAFF. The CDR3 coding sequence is TGTGCCATCAGTGAGCAGAGGGGGAACACTGAAGCTTTCTTT.

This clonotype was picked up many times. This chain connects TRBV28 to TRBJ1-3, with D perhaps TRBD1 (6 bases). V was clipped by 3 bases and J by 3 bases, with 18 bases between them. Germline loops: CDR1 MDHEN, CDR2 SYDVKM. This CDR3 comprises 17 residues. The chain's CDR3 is CASSLISDRTGGNTIYF. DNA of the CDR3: TGTGCCAGCAGTTTGATCTCCGACAGGACTGGTGGAAACACCATATATTTT.

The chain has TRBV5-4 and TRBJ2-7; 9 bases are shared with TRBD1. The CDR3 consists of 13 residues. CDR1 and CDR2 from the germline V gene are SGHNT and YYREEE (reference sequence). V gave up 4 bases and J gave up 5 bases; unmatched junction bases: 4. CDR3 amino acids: CASSLQGANEQYF. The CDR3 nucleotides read TGTGCCAGCAGCCTACAGGGGGCCAACGAGCAGTACTTC. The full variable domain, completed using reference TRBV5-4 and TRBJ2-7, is ETGVTQSPTHLIKTRGQQVTLRCSSQSGHNTVSWYQQALGQGPQFIFQYYREEENGRGNFPPRFSGLQFPNYSSELNVNALELDDSALYLCASSLQGANEQYFGPGTRLTVT.

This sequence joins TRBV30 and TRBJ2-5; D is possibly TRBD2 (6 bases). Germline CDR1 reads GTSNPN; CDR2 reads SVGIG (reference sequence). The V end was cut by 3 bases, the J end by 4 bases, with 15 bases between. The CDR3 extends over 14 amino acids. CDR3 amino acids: CAWRTVLGGETQYF. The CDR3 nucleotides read TGTGCCTGGAGGACAGTGTTGGGGGGAGAGACCCAGTACTTC.

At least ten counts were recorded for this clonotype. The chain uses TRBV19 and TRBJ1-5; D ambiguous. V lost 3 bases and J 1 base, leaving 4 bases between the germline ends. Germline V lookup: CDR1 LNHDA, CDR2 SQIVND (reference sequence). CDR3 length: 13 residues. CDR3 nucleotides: TGTGCCAGTAGTATGAACAGCAATCAGCCCCAGCATTTT. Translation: CASSMNSNQPQHF.

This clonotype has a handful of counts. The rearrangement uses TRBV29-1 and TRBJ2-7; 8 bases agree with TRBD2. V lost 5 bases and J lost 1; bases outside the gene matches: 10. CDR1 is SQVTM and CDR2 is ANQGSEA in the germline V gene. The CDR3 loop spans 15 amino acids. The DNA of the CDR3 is TGCAGCGTTCTACTCGGACTAGCAAAATCCTACGAGCAGTACTTC. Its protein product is CSVLLGLAKSYEQYF.

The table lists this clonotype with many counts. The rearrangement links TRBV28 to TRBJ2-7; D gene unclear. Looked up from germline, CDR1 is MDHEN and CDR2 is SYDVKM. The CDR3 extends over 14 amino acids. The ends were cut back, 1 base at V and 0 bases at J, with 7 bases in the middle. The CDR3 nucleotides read TGTGCCAGCAGTTTATTTGACGTCTCCTACGAGCAGTACTTC. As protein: CASSLFDVSYEQYF.

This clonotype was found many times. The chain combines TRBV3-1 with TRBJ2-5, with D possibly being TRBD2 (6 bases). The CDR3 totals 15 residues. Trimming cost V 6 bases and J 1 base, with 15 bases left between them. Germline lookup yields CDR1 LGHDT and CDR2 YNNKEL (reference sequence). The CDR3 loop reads CASRRGLLSQETQYF. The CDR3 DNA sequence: TGTGCCAGCAGACGGGGACTTTTGAGCCAAGAGACCCAGTACTTC.

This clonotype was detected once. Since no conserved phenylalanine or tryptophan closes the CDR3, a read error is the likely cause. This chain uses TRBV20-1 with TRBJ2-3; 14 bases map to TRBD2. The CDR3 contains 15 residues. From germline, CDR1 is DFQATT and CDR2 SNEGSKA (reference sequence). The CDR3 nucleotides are TGCAGTGCTAGCGGGACTAGCGGGGGCACAGATACACAGTATTTA. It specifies CSASGTSGGTDTQYL.

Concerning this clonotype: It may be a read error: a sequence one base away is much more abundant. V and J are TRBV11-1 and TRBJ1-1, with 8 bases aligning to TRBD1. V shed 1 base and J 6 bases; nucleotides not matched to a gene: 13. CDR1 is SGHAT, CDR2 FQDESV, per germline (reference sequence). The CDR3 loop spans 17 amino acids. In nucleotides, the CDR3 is TGTGCCAGCAGCTTAGGAGCGGACAGGGCTTTGTTGGCTGAAGCTTTCTTT. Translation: CASSLGADRALLAEAFF. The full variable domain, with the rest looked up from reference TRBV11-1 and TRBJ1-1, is EAEVAQSPRYKITEKSQAVAFWCDPISGHATLYWYRQILGQGPELLVQFQDESVVDDSQLPKDRFSAERLKGVDSTLKIQPAELGDSAMYLCASSLGADRALLAEAFFGQGTRLTVV.

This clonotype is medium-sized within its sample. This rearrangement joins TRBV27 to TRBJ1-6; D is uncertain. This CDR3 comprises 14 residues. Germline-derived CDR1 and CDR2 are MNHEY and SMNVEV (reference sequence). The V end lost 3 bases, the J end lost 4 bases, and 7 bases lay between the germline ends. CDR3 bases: TGTGCCAGCAGTTTGCGGCAGTATAATTCACCCCTCCACTTT. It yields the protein CASSLRQYNSPLHF.

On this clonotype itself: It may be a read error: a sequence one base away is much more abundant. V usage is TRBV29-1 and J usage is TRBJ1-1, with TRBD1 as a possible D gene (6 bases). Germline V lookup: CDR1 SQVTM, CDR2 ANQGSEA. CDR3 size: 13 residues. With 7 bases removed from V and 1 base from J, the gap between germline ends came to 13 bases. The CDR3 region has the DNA TGCAGCGGGCTACAGGGTTGGAACACTGAAGCTTTCTTT. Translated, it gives CSGLQGWNTEAFF. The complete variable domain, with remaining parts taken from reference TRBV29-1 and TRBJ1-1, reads SAVISQKPSRDICQRGTSLTIQCQVDSQVTMMFWYRQQPGQSLTLIATANQGSEATYESGFVIDKFPISRPNLTFSTLTVSNMSPEDSSIYLCSGLQGWNTEAFFGQGTRLTVV.

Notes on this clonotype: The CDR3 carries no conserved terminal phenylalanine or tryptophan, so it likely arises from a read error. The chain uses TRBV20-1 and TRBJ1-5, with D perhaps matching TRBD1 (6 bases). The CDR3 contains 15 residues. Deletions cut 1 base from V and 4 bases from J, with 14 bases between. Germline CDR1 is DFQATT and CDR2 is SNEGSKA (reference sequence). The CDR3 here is CSARATGGANQPQHV. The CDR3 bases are TGCAGTGCTAGAGCGACAGGAGGAGCAAATCAGCCCCAGCATGTT.

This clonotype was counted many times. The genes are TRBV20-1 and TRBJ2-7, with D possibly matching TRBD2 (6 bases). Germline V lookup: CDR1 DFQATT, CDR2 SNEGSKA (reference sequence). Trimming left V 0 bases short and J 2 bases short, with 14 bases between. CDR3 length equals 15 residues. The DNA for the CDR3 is TGCAGTGCTAGAGATAGGACCGGGACTCCCTACGAGCAGTACTTC. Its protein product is CSARDRTGTPYEQYF.

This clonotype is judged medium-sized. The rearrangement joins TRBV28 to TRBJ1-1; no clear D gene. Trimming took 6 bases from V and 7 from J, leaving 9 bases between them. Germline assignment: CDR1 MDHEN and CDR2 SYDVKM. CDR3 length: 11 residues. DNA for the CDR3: TGTGCCAGCAGCACGGATTATGAAGCTTTCTTT. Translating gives CASSTDYEAFF.

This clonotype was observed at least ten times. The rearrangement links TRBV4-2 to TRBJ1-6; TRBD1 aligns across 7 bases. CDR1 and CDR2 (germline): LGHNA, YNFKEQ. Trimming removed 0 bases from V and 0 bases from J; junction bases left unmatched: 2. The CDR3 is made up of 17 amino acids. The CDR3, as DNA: TGTGCCAGCAGCCAAGAACAGGGGAGCTCCTATAATTCACCCCTCCACTTT. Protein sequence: CASSQEQGSSYNSPLHF.

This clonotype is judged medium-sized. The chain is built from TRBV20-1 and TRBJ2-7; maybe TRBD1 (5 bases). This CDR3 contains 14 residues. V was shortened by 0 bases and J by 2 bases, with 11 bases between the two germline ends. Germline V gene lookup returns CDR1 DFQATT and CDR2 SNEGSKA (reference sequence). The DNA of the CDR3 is TGCAGTGCTAGAGATGGCACAGGCCCCTACGAGCAGTACTTC. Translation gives CSARDGTGPYEQYF.